This T cell receptor beta chain appears in the sequencing data of a study of blood T cell repertoires in COVID-19. Overall study context: Both acute and convalescent COVID-19 samples were obtained from the United States, Italy and Spain.

Per the original methods: For nucleated cells, counts were estimated from reference gene primer amplification. Measured with immunoSEQ multiplex PCR; TCRdb has only the in-frame clones, and not every one. V and J calls and clone size are copied from that table; D and trimming were computed from the DNA. This sample has about 230,000 clones, with 75% to 90% found just once. This CDR3 spans 15 amino acids. In germline, CDR1 is MNHEY, CDR2 SVGAGI. V dropped 7 bases and J dropped 4; count of bases not matched to a gene: 12. The sequence came from a woman in her seventies with active or convalescent COVID-19. This rearrangement joins TRBV6-5 to TRBJ1-2; 7 bases are shared with TRBD1. Sequenced input: peripheral blood. CDR3 in DNA: TGTGCCAGCAACCAACAGGGGACGTGGGGCTATGGCTACACCTTC. Protein sequence: CASNQQGTWGYGYTF.